Detailed here is one T cell receptor beta chain. This same CDR3 is encoded by further DNA sequences in the sample. This entry is derived from a study of control samples from healthy donors and cancer patients. The CDR3 is 11 amino acids. CDR1 is KGHDR and CDR2 is SFDVKD in the germline V gene. Trimming took 3 bases from V and 5 from J, leaving 3 bases between them. The protocol was immunoSEQ multiplex PCR, while the TCRdb copy is restricted to in-frame clones and leaves out a portion. The profile shows roughly 170,000 clones, 80% to 95% of them singletons. The TCR sequence derives from a man aged 18 to 29 in good health. The chain combines TRBV24-1 with TRBJ2-5, with unresolved D. Sequencing input: blood. CDR3 DNA: TGTGCCACCAGTGATAGGGAGACCCAGTACTTC. It specifies CATSDRETQYF.